This entry describes one TCR beta chain. The data are from a study of regulatory T cells in long-lasting Graves disease. Time point in this sample: newly diagnosed GD, antithyroid drugs for less than 3 months. The TCR library was made from RNA that had been extracted from PBMCs in TRIzol. CDR3 regions were amplified by Arm-PCR using iRepertoire HTBI primers to build TCR beta libraries. In the original workflow: Identification across samples found approximately 67 TRBV and roughly 13 TRBJ segments. TCRdb re-called the multiplex PCR reads through MiXCR, storing one row per CDR3 protein. TCRdb, rather than the study authors, made the V and J calls. The table includes hundreds of thousands of distinct CDR3 sequences, about a sixth detected once. V was trimmed by 5 bases and J by 7 bases, leaving 9 bases between them. This CDR3 has 12 residues. Germline V gives CDR1 ENHRY, CDR2 SYGVKD.

The material was peripheral blood mononuclear cells (PBMCs), obtained at new diagnosis, from a patient treated with antithyroid drugs. This sequence was found in a female donor with Graves disease. The gene calls are TRBV10-3 and TRBJ2-1; D unclear. The CDR3 is CAISRTTNEQFF. The CDR3 DNA follows: TGTGCCATCAGTCGGACCACGAATGAGCAGTTCTTC.